Listed here is a single TCR beta chain. Antigen specificity is unknown. The source of the sample is a study of vaccination and CD4 T cells after COVID-19. Study overall: Treatment of control cultures consisted of a CEFX pool, an HIV-1 Nef pool, or no peptide.

Treatment: 10-day PBMC culture with coronavirus spike peptide pools or control peptides (ViraFEST assay). At days 3 and 7, half the medium was exchanged for fresh IL-2 medium. Cultured CD4+ T cell DNA was sequenced using the Oncomine TCR Beta short-read assay. TCRdb ran MiXCR on the PCR reads and lists one entry per CDR3 protein. The sample holds 14,000 to 15,000 distinct CDR3 sequences, 48% seen once. Germline assignment: CDR1 SGHAT and CDR2 FQNNGV. V lost 1 base, J lost 7 bases, and 16 bases lay in between. The CDR3 is made up of 15 amino acids. The sequence was collected from a human donor who had recovered from COVID-19. What was sequenced was CD4+ T cells from blood, cultured in vitro. This rearrangement joins TRBV11-2 to TRBJ1-1; D not resolved. The CDR3 spells CASSLAGWGTSEAFF. In nucleotides, the CDR3 is TGTGCCAGCAGCTTAGCCGGGTGGGGAACGAGTGAAGCTTTCTTT.